The rows below give T cell receptor beta chains drawn from one sample of a study of control samples from healthy donors and cancer patients. The data were produced by immunoSEQ multiplex PCR, yet TCRdb's version contains in-frame clones alone and is incomplete. This sample yields 130,000 to 150,000 clones, of which 89% are seen a single time; over 4.5% belongs to the top ten. What was sequenced was blood. The receptors derive from a man aged 25 to 40 in good health. Both conserved end residues are part of each CDR3. The D gene is left open where the match is weak.

J: TRBJ1-4
V: TRBV25-1
length: 18
D: TRBD1
CDR3: CASSEPPGTGLPNEKLFF
DNA: TGTGCCAGCAGTGAACCCCCGGGGACAGGGCTTCCCAATGAAAAACTGTTTTTT

J: TRBJ1-1
V: TRBV9
length: 13
D: NA
CDR3: CASSPQVNTEAFF
DNA: TGTGCCAGCAGCCCCCAGGTGAACACTGAAGCTTTCTTT

J: TRBJ2-2
V: TRBV7-2
length: 16
D: NA
CDR3: CASSLEEGMNTGELFF
DNA: TGTGCCAGCAGCTTAGAAGAGGGAATGAACACCGGGGAGCTGTTTTTT

J: TRBJ2-2
V: TRBV4-3
length: 17
D: NA
CDR3: CASSQFIAQKNTGELFF
DNA: TGCGCCAGCAGCCAGTTTATAGCGCAGAAAAACACCGGGGAGCTGTTTTTT

J: TRBJ1-1
V: TRBV3-1/TRBV3-2
length: 12
D: NA
CDR3: CASSPTGTEAFF
DNA: TGTGCCAGCAGCCCTACAGGGACGGAAGCTTTCTTT

J: TRBJ2-1
V: TRBV5-5
length: 13
D: NA
CDR3: CASSLDRWNEQFF
DNA: TGTGCCAGCAGCTTGGACAGGTGGAATGAGCAGTTCTTC

J: TRBJ2-7
V: TRBV21-1
length: 16
D: NA
CDR3: CASSHDPRTPHYEQYF
DNA: TGTGCCAGCAGCCACGACCCCCGGACACCACACTACGAGCAGTACTTC

J: TRBJ2-7
V: TRBV30
length: 10
D: NA
CDR3: CAWGNFEQYF
DNA: TGTGCCTGGGGGAACTTCGAGCAGTACTTC

J: TRBJ1-6
V: TRBV19
length: 14
D: TRBD1
CDR3: CASSTQGAHQTLHF
DNA: TGTGCCAGTAGTACCCAGGGGGCCCACCAAACCCTCCACTTT

J: TRBJ2-2
V: TRBV5-6
length: 11
D: NA
CDR3: CANPDGRELFF
DNA: TGTGCCAACCCGGACGGCAGGGAGCTGTTTTTT

J: TRBJ2-2
V: TRBV19
length: 17
D: NA
CDR3: CASSLLRTGRNTGELFF
DNA: TGTGCCAGTAGTCTCCTCCGGACGGGCCGCAACACCGGGGAGCTGTTTTTT